The rows below give T cell receptor beta chains drawn from one sample of a study of CD8 T cells in Susac syndrome. TCRdb redid the calling of the immunoSEQ multiplex PCR reads with MiXCR, one entry per CDR3 protein. The sample includes about 200,000 distinct CDR3 sequences, 95% of them seen just once. The sequenced sample was CD4+ T cells from PBMCs. All receptors come from a human donor with multiple sclerosis. The CDR3 runs from the conserved cysteine through the conserved F or W. D genes are given only for firm matches. Where a row states a size, it is once, few, many or the class of an expanded clone; other rows omit it.

j_gene: TRBJ1-6
abundance: -
d_gene: TRBD1
v_gene: TRBV3-1
CDR3aa: CASSQGGTVINSPLHF
CDR3nt: TGTGCCAGCAGTCAAGGTGGGACAGTCATTAATTCACCCCTCCACTTT

j_gene: TRBJ2-3
abundance: once
d_gene: -
v_gene: TRBV3-1
CDR3aa: CASSQVAYTDTQYF
CDR3nt: TGTGCCAGCAGCCAAGTAGCATACACAGATACGCAGTATTTT

j_gene: TRBJ1-1
abundance: -
d_gene: -
v_gene: TRBV5-1
CDR3aa: CASSMTVNTEAFF
CDR3nt: TGCGCCAGCAGCATGACCGTTAACACTGAAGCTTTCTTT

j_gene: TRBJ1-5
abundance: -
d_gene: TRBD1
v_gene: TRBV7-2
CDR3aa: CASSRDREGQPQHF
CDR3nt: TGTGCCAGCAGCCGGGACAGGGAAGGTCAGCCCCAGCATTTT

j_gene: TRBJ2-1
abundance: -
d_gene: -
v_gene: TRBV18
CDR3aa: CASSPPGRRRTEYNEQFF
CDR3nt: TGTGCCAGCTCACCACCGGGACGTCGACGTACTGAATACAATGAGCAGTTCTTC

j_gene: TRBJ1-2
abundance: -
d_gene: -
v_gene: TRBV6-5
CDR3aa: CASRGNRRGYTF
CDR3nt: TGTGCCAGCAGAGGGAACCGTCGTGGCTACACCTTC

j_gene: TRBJ2-7
abundance: -
d_gene: -
v_gene: TRBV19
CDR3aa: CASSIPGLTYEQYF
CDR3nt: TGTGCCAGTAGTATCCCGGGCCTCACCTACGAGCAGTACTTC

j_gene: TRBJ1-6
abundance: -
d_gene: -
v_gene: TRBV12-3/TRBV12-4
CDR3aa: CASSFGQSNSPLHF
CDR3nt: TGTGCCAGCAGTTTCGGTCAGTCCAATTCACCCCTCCACTTT

j_gene: TRBJ1-6
abundance: -
d_gene: -
v_gene: TRBV9
CDR3aa: CASSEVPDSSPLHF
CDR3nt: TGTGCCAGCAGCGAGGTGCCGGACAGTTCACCCCTCCACTTT

j_gene: TRBJ1-6
abundance: -
d_gene: -
v_gene: TRBV20-1
CDR3aa: CSAGGSLNSPLHF
CDR3nt: TGCAGTGCTGGGGGGAGTCTCAATTCACCCCTCCACTTT

j_gene: TRBJ2-1
abundance: -
d_gene: -
v_gene: TRBV7-8
CDR3aa: CASSSRQESSYNEQFF
CDR3nt: TGTGCCAGCAGCTCCCGACAGGAGAGCTCCTACAATGAGCAGTTCTTC

j_gene: TRBJ1-6
abundance: -
d_gene: -
v_gene: TRBV28
CDR3aa: CASSSGAFGSSPLHF
CDR3nt: TGTGCCAGCAGTTCAGGGGCATTCGGGAGTTCACCCCTCCACTTT

j_gene: TRBJ2-2
abundance: -
d_gene: TRBD1
v_gene: TRBV2
CDR3aa: CARRTGSTGELFF
CDR3nt: TGTGCCAGACGGACAGGGAGCACCGGGGAGCTGTTTTTT

j_gene: TRBJ1-1
abundance: -
d_gene: -
v_gene: TRBV30
CDR3aa: CAWTGRQTEAFF
CDR3nt: TGTGCCTGGACGGGGAGGCAGACTGAAGCTTTCTTT

j_gene: TRBJ2-2
abundance: -
d_gene: TRBD1
v_gene: TRBV3-1
CDR3aa: CASSQGGQTGELFF
CDR3nt: TGTGCCAGCAGCCAAGGGGGACAGACCGGGGAGCTGTTTTTT

j_gene: TRBJ1-5
abundance: -
d_gene: TRBD1
v_gene: TRBV20-1
CDR3aa: CSAREMGQGNQPQHF
CDR3nt: TGCAGTGCTAGAGAGATGGGACAGGGGAATCAGCCCCAGCATTTT

j_gene: TRBJ1-5
abundance: -
d_gene: -
v_gene: TRBV12-3/TRBV12-4
CDR3aa: CASSWVGDQPQHF
CDR3nt: TGTGCCAGCAGTTGGGTAGGGGATCAGCCCCAGCATTTT

j_gene: TRBJ2-7
abundance: -
d_gene: -
v_gene: TRBV20-1
CDR3aa: CSAPRGAVGGYEQYF
CDR3nt: TGCAGTGCCCCGAGAGGGGCCGTAGGGGGTTACGAGCAGTACTTC

j_gene: TRBJ1-3
abundance: -
d_gene: TRBD1
v_gene: TRBV3-1
CDR3aa: CASSTLPGGSGNTIYF
CDR3nt: TGTGCCAGCAGCACCCTACCAGGGGGATCTGGAAACACCATATATTTT

j_gene: TRBJ2-5
abundance: -
d_gene: -
v_gene: TRBV10-3
CDR3aa: CATREGPETQYF
CDR3nt: TGTGCCACTCGAGAGGGCCCGGAGACCCAGTACTTC

j_gene: TRBJ2-5
abundance: -
d_gene: TRBD2
v_gene: TRBV20-1
CDR3aa: CSARDQRGGQETQYF
CDR3nt: TGCAGTGCTAGAGACCAGCGGGGGGGCCAAGAGACCCAGTACTTC

j_gene: TRBJ1-1
abundance: -
d_gene: -
v_gene: TRBV30
CDR3aa: CAWTHQGVTNTEAFF
CDR3nt: TGTGCCTGGACCCACCAGGGAGTAACAAACACTGAAGCTTTCTTT

j_gene: TRBJ2-3
abundance: -
d_gene: -
v_gene: TRBV7-6
CDR3aa: CASSLSRAMGTQYF
CDR3nt: TGTGCCAGCAGCTTGAGTCGGGCCATGGGTACGCAGTATTTT

j_gene: TRBJ1-2
abundance: -
d_gene: -
v_gene: TRBV25-1
CDR3aa: CASRSPPRYGYTF
CDR3nt: TGTGCCAGCAGATCCCCCCCAAGATATGGCTACACCTTC

j_gene: TRBJ1-2
abundance: -
d_gene: -
v_gene: TRBV2
CDR3aa: CASQGLGRSYGYTF
CDR3nt: TGTGCCAGCCAGGGGCTAGGGAGGAGCTATGGCTACACCTTC

j_gene: TRBJ2-1
abundance: once
d_gene: -
v_gene: TRBV20-1
CDR3aa: CSARGRGLYEQFF
CDR3nt: TGCAGTGCTAGAGGGAGGGGCCTCTATGAGCAGTTCTTC

j_gene: TRBJ2-1
abundance: -
d_gene: -
v_gene: TRBV6-1
CDR3aa: CASRQQGHEQFF
CDR3nt: TGTGCCAGCAGACAGCAGGGGCATGAGCAGTTCTTC

j_gene: TRBJ2-1
abundance: -
d_gene: TRBD1
v_gene: TRBV15
CDR3aa: CATSSPRQGNEQFF
CDR3nt: TGTGCCACCAGCAGTCCGAGACAGGGGAATGAGCAGTTCTTC

j_gene: TRBJ2-7
abundance: -
d_gene: -
v_gene: TRBV27
CDR3aa: CASRPTGRPYEQYF
CDR3nt: TGTGCCAGCAGGCCGACAGGTAGGCCCTACGAGCAGTACTTC

j_gene: TRBJ1-2
abundance: -
d_gene: TRBD1
v_gene: TRBV15
CDR3aa: CATSIRGAVVGYTF
CDR3nt: TGTGCCACCAGCATCAGGGGGGCGGTCGTGGGATACACCTTC

j_gene: TRBJ2-1
abundance: -
d_gene: -
v_gene: TRBV30
CDR3aa: CAWTLLVNEQFF
CDR3nt: TGTGCCTGGACTTTACTAGTTAATGAGCAGTTCTTC

j_gene: TRBJ1-1
abundance: -
d_gene: -
v_gene: TRBV30
CDR3aa: CACRASVNTEAFF
CDR3nt: TGTGCCTGTAGGGCATCTGTGAACACTGAAGCTTTCTTT

j_gene: TRBJ1-1
abundance: -
d_gene: TRBD1
v_gene: TRBV15
CDR3aa: CATSRAGTGIMEMEAFF
CDR3nt: TGTGCCACCAGCAGAGCCGGGACAGGGATAATGGAAATGGAAGCTTTCTTT

j_gene: TRBJ1-6
abundance: -
d_gene: -
v_gene: TRBV3-1
CDR3aa: CASSRDTNSPLHF
CDR3nt: TGTGCCAGCAGCCGGGACACCAATTCACCCCTCCACTTT

j_gene: TRBJ1-1
abundance: -
d_gene: -
v_gene: TRBV5-1
CDR3aa: CASSLVQQGEAFF
CDR3nt: TGCGCCAGCAGCTTGGTTCAACAGGGTGAAGCTTTCTTT

j_gene: TRBJ2-1
abundance: few
d_gene: -
v_gene: TRBV2
CDR3aa: CASRLGREQFF
CDR3nt: TGTGCCAGCCGTCTAGGTCGGGAGCAGTTCTTC

j_gene: TRBJ2-3
abundance: -
d_gene: TRBD2
v_gene: TRBV20-1
CDR3aa: CSAALAGGSDTQYF
CDR3nt: TGCAGTGCTGCACTAGCGGGGGGGTCAGATACGCAGTATTTT

j_gene: TRBJ1-5
abundance: once
d_gene: -
v_gene: TRBV12-3/TRBV12-4
CDR3aa: CASSFEGSNQPQHF
CDR3nt: TGTGCCAGCAGTTTTGAGGGAAGCAATCAGCCCCAGCATTTT

j_gene: TRBJ1-5
abundance: -
d_gene: -
v_gene: TRBV27
CDR3aa: CASSLNPGSGQPQHF
CDR3nt: TGTGCCAGCAGTTTAAATCCGGGGTCGGGACAGCCCCAGCATTTT

j_gene: TRBJ1-1
abundance: -
d_gene: -
v_gene: TRBV30
CDR3aa: CAWGAGRGTEAFF
CDR3nt: TGTGCCTGGGGAGCGGGGAGGGGCACTGAAGCTTTCTTT

j_gene: TRBJ2-2
abundance: -
d_gene: TRBD1
v_gene: TRBV29-1
CDR3aa: CSAIDRVQAGELFF
CDR3nt: TGCAGCGCCATCGACAGGGTTCAAGCCGGGGAGCTGTTTTTT

j_gene: TRBJ2-1
abundance: -
d_gene: TRBD2
v_gene: TRBV5-1
CDR3aa: CASSFGLADNEQFF
CDR3nt: TGCGCCAGCAGCTTCGGACTAGCGGACAATGAGCAGTTCTTC

j_gene: TRBJ2-1
abundance: -
d_gene: -
v_gene: TRBV20-1
CDR3aa: CSARDRQGGEQFF
CDR3nt: TGCAGTGCTAGAGATCGACAGGGAGGTGAGCAGTTCTTC

j_gene: TRBJ2-1
abundance: -
d_gene: TRBD1
v_gene: TRBV20-1
CDR3aa: CSARPGNRGSYNEQFF
CDR3nt: TGCAGTGCTAGGCCCGGGAACAGGGGCTCCTACAATGAGCAGTTCTTC

j_gene: TRBJ2-3
abundance: few
d_gene: -
v_gene: TRBV29-1
CDR3aa: CSVVSGTDTQYF
CDR3nt: TGCAGCGTTGTGAGTGGCACAGATACGCAGTATTTT

j_gene: TRBJ2-1
abundance: -
d_gene: -
v_gene: TRBV5-1
CDR3aa: CASSLGISDENEQFF
CDR3nt: TGCGCCAGCAGTCTTGGGATCTCCGATGAGAATGAGCAGTTCTTC

j_gene: TRBJ2-1
abundance: -
d_gene: TRBD1
v_gene: TRBV29-1
CDR3aa: CSVRSYRGPYNEQFF
CDR3nt: TGCAGCGTTCGATCCTACAGGGGACCCTACAATGAGCAGTTCTTC

j_gene: TRBJ2-7
abundance: -
d_gene: -
v_gene: TRBV30
CDR3aa: CACEGGFRYEQYF
CDR3nt: TGTGCCTGCGAGGGGGGGTTTCGCTACGAGCAGTACTTC

j_gene: TRBJ1-1
abundance: once
d_gene: -
v_gene: TRBV13
CDR3aa: CASSLSSTEAFF
CDR3nt: TGTGCCAGCAGCTTATCGAGCACTGAAGCTTTCTTT

j_gene: TRBJ2-2
abundance: -
d_gene: -
v_gene: TRBV29-1
CDR3aa: CSVGQRLAGELFF
CDR3nt: TGCAGCGTTGGACAAAGGTTGGCCGGGGAGCTGTTTTTT

j_gene: TRBJ2-6
abundance: -
d_gene: TRBD2
v_gene: TRBV5-1
CDR3aa: CASSLAPGLGGANVLTF
CDR3nt: TGCGCCAGCAGCTTGGCTCCAGGACTAGGTGGGGCCAACGTCCTGACTTTC

j_gene: TRBJ2-1
abundance: once
d_gene: -
v_gene: TRBV5-1
CDR3aa: CASSEIGLLNEQFF
CDR3nt: TGCGCCAGCAGCGAAATCGGACTCCTCAATGAGCAGTTCTTC

j_gene: TRBJ1-6
abundance: -
d_gene: -
v_gene: TRBV6-5
CDR3aa: CASSYPNPPHRAVPLHF
CDR3nt: TGTGCCAGCAGTTACCCTAATCCACCGCACAGGGCCGTCCCCCTCCACTTT